The sequence of this T cell receptor (beta chain) was determined in a study of T cells in Graves' hyperthyroidism and ophthalmopathy. Amplification of TCR beta CDR3 regions was performed using RNA transcripts as template. The HTBI primer set drove a first-round RT-PCR of the TCR CDR3. TCRdb re-called the multiplex PCR reads with MiXCR, one entry per CDR3 protein. The sample consists of fewer than 350,000 distinct CDR3 sequences, approximately 18% of them appearing once. Germline CDR1 SQVTM, CDR2 ANQGSEA. The CDR3 sequence is 14 residues long. Trimming at V came to 8 bases and at J to 9 bases, leaving 8 bases not matched to a gene. This clonotype appeared a few times.

The rearrangement joins TRBV29-1 to TRBJ2-1; 15 positions match TRBD2. Sequencing was performed on blood. The TCR sequence derives from a man aged 45 to 65 with Graves' ophthalmopathy. CDR3 in DNA: TGCAGCTCCGGACTAGCGGGAGGGGGGGGTGAGCAGTTCTTC. Encoded protein: CSSGLAGGGGEQFF.